The rows below give T cell receptor beta chains drawn from one sample of a study of blood T cell repertoires in COVID-19. Libraries were prepared by immunoSEQ multiplex PCR; TCRdb keeps only in-frame clonotypes and omits some of them. This sample carries roughly 110,000 clones, about three quarters of them seen once, and the ten largest clones take under 8%. Sequenced: peripheral blood. These receptors all stem from a man older than 75 with COVID-19, enrolled during active disease. CDR3s include the opening cysteine and the closing phenylalanine or tryptophan. D genes are given only for firm matches. Not every row has a clone size; where given, it reads once, few, many or a size class.

TRBV18,.,TRBJ1-1,.,CASSPGGSYTEAFF,TGTGCCAGCTCACCGGGGGGATCGTACACTGAAGCTTTCTTT
TRBV6-6,TRBD1,TRBJ2-3,.,CASRPQGAGTDTQYF,TGTGCCAGCAGGCCTCAGGGGGCCGGCACAGATACGCAGTATTTT
TRBV6-6,.,TRBJ1-5,.,CASSPGVQPQHF,TGTGCCAGCAGTCCCGGGGTTCAGCCCCAGCATTTT
TRBV11-2,TRBD2,TRBJ2-3,few,CASSWSGTSGVQGTQYF,TGTGCCAGCAGCTGGTCCGGGACTAGCGGGGTCCAAGGTACGCAGTATTTT
TRBV19,TRBD1,TRBJ1-5,.,CASTQTGGNQPQHF,TGTGCCAGTACGCAGACAGGGGGCAATCAGCCCCAGCATTTT
TRBV9,.,TRBJ2-5,.,CASSGSGSLVETQYF,TGTGCCAGCAGCGGTAGTGGCAGCCTAGTGGAGACCCAGTACTTC
TRBV19,TRBD1,TRBJ1-4,once,CAIGPGQGSGSNEKLFF,TGTGCCATCGGACCGGGACAGGGGTCGGGTAGTAATGAAAAACTGTTTTTT
TRBV11-2,.,TRBJ1-4,.,CASSREAGKLFF,TGTGCCAGCAGCCGGGAGGCGGGAAAACTGTTTTTT
TRBV5-1,.,TRBJ1-4,.,CASSLMGLANEKLFF,TGCGCCAGCAGCTTGATGGGCTTGGCTAATGAAAAACTGTTTTTT
TRBV7-9,.,TRBJ1-1,few,CASSFDSNTEAFF,TGTGCCAGCAGCTTTGACTCGAACACTGAAGCTTTCTTT
TRBV6-5,TRBD1,TRBJ1-2,.,CASSRTGGDYGYTF,TGTGCCAGCAGTAGGACAGGGGGGGACTATGGCTACACCTTC
TRBV7-7,.,TRBJ2-1,.,CASSPGAGSYNEQFF,TGTGCTAGCAGCCCAGGGGCCGGCTCCTACAATGAGCAGTTCTTC